Listed here are 9 T cell receptor beta chains from one sample, sequenced in a study of identical twins. From the 5' RACE reads, TCRdb called clonotypes with MiXCR, one entry per CDR3 protein. The table includes some 730,000 distinct CDR3 sequences, 18% detected once. The sample was also linked to a second study, of T cells expressing NK-cell markers.

Sequencing input: PBMCs. The source of these receptors is a woman younger than 30 in good health.

This clonotype was counted only a few times. The V gene is TRBV18, the J gene TRBJ2-7; 10 nucleotides match TRBD2. Germline trimming cut 3 bases from V and 2 bases from J; bases unmatched to any gene: 7. Per germline, CDR1 KGHSH and CDR2 LQKENI. This CDR3 comprises 16 residues. The CDR3 nucleotides are TGTGCCAGCTCACCGATCCTAGCGGGAGCCACCTACGAGCAGTACTTC. It is translated as CASSPILAGATYEQYF.

The V and J genes are TRBV5-5 and TRBJ2-5; TRBD2 matches at 10 bases. Trimming took 7 bases from V and 5 from J; bases not matched to a gene: 8. The CDR3 runs to 14 residues. Germline CDR1 is SGHKS and CDR2 is YYEKEE (reference sequence). CDR3 in amino acids: CASDASGGPETQYF. In nucleotides, the CDR3 is TGTGCCAGCGATGCTAGCGGGGGACCTGAGACCCAGTACTTC.

In nucleotides, the CDR3 is TGTGCCAGCAGCCGGAAATACGGGGAGCTGTTTTTT. Amino acids: CASSRKYGELFF. The chain joins TRBV7-2 to TRBJ2-2; D not certain. There are 12 residues in the CDR3. The V end was cut by 5 bases, the J end by 7 bases, with 8 bases between. Germline CDR1 reads SGHTA; CDR2 reads FQGNSA.

This clonotype was found a few times. The CDR3 DNA follows: TGTGCCATCAGTGAAGGGGGCCGCGGGGTTTACGAGCAGTACTTC. It yields the protein CAISEGGRGVYEQYF. The chain combines TRBV10-3 with TRBJ2-7; D perhaps matches TRBD1 (7 bases). There are 15 residues in the CDR3. In germline, CDR1 is ENHRY, CDR2 SYGVKD. V lost 3 bases and J 4 bases, leaving 16 bases between the germline ends.

In this sample, this clonotype turned up a few times. V usage is TRBV20-1 and J usage is TRBJ1-5, with D tentatively TRBD1 (6 bases). The CDR3 runs 12 residues. Between the trimmed V and J ends, which lost 6 bases and 7 bases, there was a span of 13 bases. The germline V gene encodes CDR1 DFQATT and CDR2 SNEGSKA (reference sequence). The CDR3 bases are TGCAGTGCCTCACAGGGAAACCAGCCCCAGCATTTT. It codes for CSASQGNQPQHF.

The V and J genes are TRBV5-1 and TRBJ1-3; 7 bases map to TRBD1. The V gene end was trimmed by 2 bases and the J gene end by 1 base; junction bases not matched to a gene: 6. The V gene's germline CDR1 is SGHRS and CDR2 YFSETQ. This CDR3 contains 16 residues. The CDR3 loop is CASSLKTGLSGNTIYF. The CDR3 region has the DNA TGCGCCAGCAGCTTAAAGACAGGGCTATCTGGAAACACCATATATTTT.

This clonotype has only a few counts. This rearrangement joins TRBV9 to TRBJ1-2; D perhaps matches TRBD1 (6 bases). The CDR3 has 16 residues. Germline assignment: CDR1 SGDLS and CDR2 YYNGEE. The germline V and J ends were trimmed by 0 bases and 2 bases, with 14 bases remaining between them. The DNA for the CDR3 is TGTGCCAGCAGCGTAGCTGGGCAGGGGTGGAACTATGGCTACACCTTC. This gives the protein CASSVAGQGWNYGYTF.

The chain employs TRBV10-1 and TRBJ2-1; 7 bases match TRBD1. J was trimmed by 0 bases and V by 0 bases; bases with no gene match: 2. The CDR3 is 16 residues long. The V gene's germline CDR1 is WNHNN and CDR2 SYGVQD (reference sequence). Here the CDR3 reads CASSESTGSSYNEQFF. The CDR3 DNA is TGCGCCAGCAGTGAGTCGACAGGGAGCTCCTACAATGAGCAGTTCTTC.

In its sample, this clonotype was seen a few times. The chain carries TRBV10-3 and TRBJ2-1; possibly TRBD2 for D (6 bases). Germline V gene data show CDR1 as ENHRY and CDR2 as SYGVKD. The CDR3 loop spans 15 amino acids. Trimming removed 4 bases from V and 10 bases from J, with 20 bases in between. CDR3 nucleotides: TGTGCCATCAGTGCTCGACCGGGGGTCCCGGGGGAGCAGTTCTTC. It encodes CAISARPGVPGEQFF.